This T cell receptor (beta chain) was found in a study of shared clonotypes between healthy human individuals. Whole-study results and caveats: Blood was the sole source, and tissue repertoires probably differ.

This clone is a singleton in its sample. Its antigen is unknown. Original analysis: With immunoSEQ giving junction-only sequences and no quality scores, filtering differed. TCRdb's copy holds only in-frame clones and misses some; the assay was immunoSEQ multiplex PCR. D and trimming were read from the DNA, whereas the V and J calls and clone size are those reported in that table. The sample carries about 550,000 clones, 95% recorded once. The CDR3 extends over 14 amino acids. V gave up 6 bases and J gave up 9 bases; unmatched junction bases: 10. In germline, CDR1 is MNHEY, CDR2 SMNVEV (reference sequence). Naive CD8 isolation took CD45RO-negative cells positively selected for CCR7 and excluded terminally differentiated effector memory CD45RA+ cells.

The gene calls are TRBV27 and TRBJ1-5, with 8 bases identical to TRBD1. The sequencing input was naive CD8+ T cells sorted from blood. The TCR originated in a woman aged 25 to 39 in good health. For the CDR3, the DNA is TGTGCCAGCAGCCTCACAGGGGGGGAGATGCCCCAGCATTTT. Its translation is CASSLTGGEMPQHF.